This T cell receptor beta chain was profiled in a study of cytomegalovirus exposure and HLA in healthy donors (dated by TCRdb to 2017 to 2019). With regard to the full study: According to an earlier analysis of a few hundred of the donors, 150 million to 200 million T cells yielded 90 million to 130 million unique TCR beta sequences and approximately 300 Gb of sequence data. A later analysis re-examined previously published TCR beta repertoires from around 670 donors and added high-resolution HLA genotyping to investigate patterns of TCR occurrence. The study was designed to test whether signatures of past pathogen exposure could be identified by cataloging public T cell receptors. Among the approximately 420 genotyped donors, more than 70% belonged to the genetic ancestry cluster associated with self-reported Caucasian donors. Along with the approximately 600-subject first cohort, a separate validation cohort of over a hundred different subjects was used. An early release covering approximately 600 HLA-typed donors comprised about 310 gigabases of sequencing data and tens of millions of unique TCR sequences. On average, roughly 250,000 unique TCR beta nucleotide sequences were sequenced per donor among 398 genotyped donors of the cohort, with roughly 18% of those sequences being non-productive. The T cell repertoires of 670 or so subjects were profiled by immunosequencing and related to cytomegalovirus serostatus. High-throughput TCR immunosequencing, statistical association of individual TCRs with disease status, and machine learning were combined to predict cytomegalovirus infection status. All discovery cohort repertoires had been generated on a single sequencing platform. In the later analysis, no new phenotypic data were used to find candidate immune exposures; instead, reliance was placed on TCR beta sequences and their occurrence across donors. About five DR-DQ haplotypes were handled as single units for association and clustering because linkage in the cohort was strong. In an earlier analysis of roughly 540 of the donors, high-throughput TCR beta sequencing was used to judge whether each TCR beta V gene segment behaved as functional or pseudogenic. HLA typing covered class I and class II loci at four-digit resolution. The number of donors typed differed by locus, with about 629-630 for A, B, C, DRB1 and DQB1, roughly 520 for DQA1, 600 to 610 for DPA1, and 400 to 490 for DPB1. Genome-wide SNP genotypes for about 60% of the roughly 670 donors were used in a later genetic analysis, which treated that subset as a discovery cohort. Alongside the repertoire data, information on donor age, sex, ethnicity and CMV serostatus was compiled.

The full study reports these points: Broadly in line with IMGT annotations, most TCR beta V segments showed up in productive rearrangements about 87% or about 30% of the time in an earlier analysis of 587 of the donors. The cohort was sequenced for TCR beta chains only, and without alpha or paired-chain data the features that could be detected were limited. Several of the top co-occurrence clusters appeared to be linked to parvovirus B19, influenza, CMV and Epstein-Barr virus, according to a later analysis. According to a later analysis, TCR association rates differed among HLA loci, with DRB1 alleles showing the most associated TCRs and HLA-C alleles showing the fewest. A later genetic analysis reported fewer N-insertions in productive TCRs among donors in an Asian-associated ancestry cluster than the roughly 700-donor mean. A few of the identified cytomegalovirus-associated TCR beta chains were confirmed in vitro to be specific for cytomegalovirus antigens. Linkage disequilibrium might explain the correlated functional status among segregating V segments, but an unknown experimental factor could not be excluded. Presence/absence analyses assumed roughly uniform sequencing depth across donors, an assumption that may not hold. Because some donors lacked HLA typing at each locus, the association tests relied only on the typed subset. A later analysis found that most CMV-associated TCR beta chains appeared HLA-restricted, with HLA associations seemingly driven largely by CMV exposure. While some public TCRs were present in many individuals, most TCR sequences turned up only very rarely across donors. A further reported finding was that TCR beta sequences accurately predicted the HLA-A and HLA-B alleles for most subjects in the first cohort. In the study, about 150 TCR beta chains were listed as associated with cytomegalovirus. Assigning TCR associations to individual alleles was difficult when HLA alleles, especially DR and DQ, strongly co-occurred. Cytomegalovirus status was reported to be diagnosed by the classifier with high specificity and sensitivity in both the original and validation cohorts. The authors suggested that the approach could potentially be extended to other disease states and immunological phenotypes. In a later analysis, HLA-associated TCR beta chains showed more clonal expansion and lower generation probabilities than non-associated chains that were equally common. A cluster of highly shared sequence variants was judged likely to represent a technical artifact of the sequencing pipeline. The only immune exposure information available for the cohort was CMV serostatus. The earlier analysis of approximately 540 of the donors excluded roughly 17 rarely observed V segments, including chromosome 9 orphons, because counts were too low. A later genetic analysis associated a missense DCLRE1C variant with V-gene and J-gene trimming of TCR beta chains, and an independent cohort replicated the association. Some IMGT-functional V segments, including TRBV6-2 and TRBV6-3, could not be distinguished by the 87-base-pair reads and were therefore excluded. A later analysis associated roughly 17,000 TCR beta sequences with specific HLA alleles at a false discovery rate of 0.05.

The cysteine opens and the phenylalanine closes a CDR3 of 16 amino acids. Only the CDR3 DNA stays, 48 bases, in frame from base 1. CDR1 and CDR2, per the germline V gene, are MGHRA and YSYEKL. In the case of this clone: Its recognized antigen is unknown. There are no base qualities to consult, and no much larger clone falls within one base.

The library was built by means of the immunoSEQ multiplex PCR assay. The multiplex PCR relied on a mix of 60 forward primers for TCR Vbeta segments and 13 reverse primers for TCR Jbeta segments. The CDR3 region of rearranged TCR beta genes was amplified from genomic DNA with a multiplex PCR assay. The amplified TCR beta libraries were sequenced on the Illumina HiSeq System as 87-base-pair reads. In the paper's pipeline: In a later analysis, tens of millions of unique TCR beta chains were counted across the approximately 640 repertoires, and roughly 11 million of these chains were shared by at least two donors. Raw reads were error-corrected and collapsed into unique sequences by a nearest-neighbor algorithm in which closely related sequences were merged to remove PCR and sequencing errors. Alignment of CDR3 sequences to IMGT reference sequences was used to assign V, D and J gene segments. Each retained sequence needed at least a six-nucleotide match to both a V gene segment and a J gene segment. Rearrangements were classified as productive when the CDR3 lacked stop codons and remained in frame with V and J, and all other rearrangements were classified as non-productive. Following IMGT convention, CDR3 was defined as the stretch from the second conserved V-encoded cysteine up to the conserved J-encoded phenylalanine. The earlier analysis of about 590 of the donors excluded sequences that lacked an unambiguous match to a single V gene segment. In an earlier analysis of a few hundred of the donors, a V segment was called functional when productive rearrangements were above 56.7%, and segregating when the standard deviation between donors exceeded 5%. A statistical classification framework was developed to diagnose cytomegalovirus status using the catalog of TCR beta chain sequences. In a later analysis, V and J genes were assigned by comparing TCR nucleotide sequences against IMGT/GENE-DB human TR gene sequences. In a later analysis, CDR3 sequences and most-parsimonious VDJ recombination scenarios were assigned using the TCRdist pipeline. In a later analysis, each TCR beta chain was defined by its CDR3 amino acid sequence together with its V-gene family, and reads lacking a unique V-gene family were excluded. To address suspected cross-contamination and a sequencing artifact, a later analysis removed a few hundred highly shared, low-generation-probability nucleotide sequences. In a later analysis, a clonal expansion index for each public chain was calculated from normalized within-repertoire ranks of inferred template counts. In a later analysis, generation probabilities were computed using a VDJ recombination model fitted to out-of-frame rearrangements, and the results were checked against IGoR. In a later analysis, hypergeometric tests were used to score TCR-TCR, TCR-HLA and TCR-CMV co-occurrence, with a repertoire-size bias correction applied to TCR pairs. False discovery rates were estimated in a later analysis by permuting HLA or CMV assignments 20 times. A later analysis grouped co-occurring TCRs with DBSCAN, adding TCRdist sequence similarity when clustering within HLA-allele-positive subsets. Co-occurrence clustering excluded repertoires with fewer than 30,000 or more than 120,000 public chains, plus five with anomalous nucleotide sharing. TCRdb limited this immuneACCESS table to in-frame rearrangements with V and J called. A share of clones is missing; checked studies link under half to unresolved V genes, and the rest is unexplained. V and J calls and clone size are as listed in that table; D and trimming were resolved from the DNA. This sample gives 180,000 or so clones in total; 82% of them show up just once. The ten biggest clones cover less than 2% of the sample.

In total, just over 650 healthy bone marrow donors made up the cohort. At the time of sampling, all cohort members were nominally healthy, though unrecorded immune exposures were likely present. The donor was CMV seronegative and was included in the group of a few hundred seronegative cohort members. A peripheral blood sample was provided by each donor, and peripheral blood mononuclear cells were used for TCR beta sequencing. Genomic DNA extraction from the blood cell samples was performed with the Qiagen DNeasy Blood Extraction Kit. Source material: PBMCs. The chain employs TRBV4-1 and TRBJ2-5, and 9 junctional nucleotides match TRBD1. The J call may be incorrect, as the DNA end agrees better with TRBJ2-7. This receptor was obtained from a man aged 35 to 55 in good health and CMV-seronegative. The CDR3 reads CASSAPGTGSNYEQYF. The DNA reads TGCGCCAGCAGCGCCCCCGGGACAGGGTCCAACTACGAGCAGTACTTC.